Listed below are T cell receptor beta chains from one sample, sequenced in a study of cytomegalovirus exposure and HLA in healthy donors. The assay was immunoSEQ multiplex PCR, and TCRdb's table has in-frame clones only and misses some. The sample has some 340,000 clones, roughly 87% seen once. The specimen sequenced was PBMCs. The source is a woman in her twenties or thirties in good health and CMV-seropositive. Each CDR3 is given with its conserved first and last residue. D genes are given only for firm matches. The size entry is marked missing in some rows and otherwise reads once, few, many or a size class.

cdr3_aa cdr3_nt j_call clone_size d_call v_call
CAWSLQGSGNTIYF TGTGCCTGGAGCTTACAGGGTTCTGGAAACACCATATATTTT TRBJ1-3 once . TRBV30
CASRLGGTGYTF TGTGCCAGCAGATTAGGGGGGACCGGCTACACCTTC TRBJ1-2 . . TRBV28
CATSSFPQGGYEQYF TGTGCCACCAGCAGTTTTCCACAGGGGGGATACGAGCAGTACTTC TRBJ2-7 . TRBD1 TRBV15
CASSQDPWTGVKNIQYF TGCGCCAGCAGCCAAGACCCGTGGACAGGGGTCAAAAACATTCAGTACTTC TRBJ2-4 . TRBD1 TRBV4-3
CASRETANILGELFF TGTGCCAGCAGGGAGACAGCCAATATCCTCGGGGAGCTGTTTTTT TRBJ2-2 . . TRBV2
CASRRPQQETQYF TGTGCCAGCAGGCGCCCCCAGCAAGAGACCCAGTACTTC TRBJ2-5 . . TRBV6-5
CASSPDGSSYEQYF TGTGCCAGCAGCCCGGACGGGAGCTCCTACGAGCAGTACTTC TRBJ2-7 . . TRBV7-7
CSAKVSGNNGEQFF TGCAGCGCGAAGGTAAGCGGGAACAACGGTGAGCAGTTCTTC TRBJ2-1 once TRBD2 TRBV29-1
CASSQETQGLTDTQYF TGCGCCAGCAGCCAAGAGACACAGGGCCTCACAGATACGCAGTATTTT TRBJ2-3 . . TRBV4-1
CASTPTEDTEAFF TGCGCCAGCACCCCGACAGAGGACACTGAAGCTTTCTTT TRBJ1-1 . . TRBV5-1
CASSVDSYNEQFF TGTGCCAGCAGCGTCGACAGTTACAATGAGCAGTTCTTC TRBJ2-1 once . TRBV9
CASSVGGFDSPLHF TGTGCCAGCAGCGTAGGTGGTTTTGATTCACCCCTCCACTTT TRBJ1-6 few . TRBV9
CASSQGTGAGGYGYTF TGCGCCAGCAGCCAAGGGACAGGGGCGGGTGGCTATGGCTACACCTTC TRBJ1-2 once TRBD1 TRBV4-3
CASSYNNLYGYTF TGTGCCAGCAGTTACAACAACCTCTATGGCTACACCTTC TRBJ1-2 . . TRBV6-5
CASSAGEPQHF TGTGCCAGTAGCGCAGGGGAGCCCCAGCATTTT TRBJ1-5 . . TRBV19
CASSLIGSGNNEQFF TGTGCCAGCAGCTTGATTGGTAGCGGGAATAATGAGCAGTTCTTC TRBJ2-1 . TRBD2 TRBV5-6
CAWRAPGGNTEAFF TGTGCCTGGAGGGCCCCCGGGGGGAACACTGAAGCTTTCTTT TRBJ1-1 once . TRBV30
CASSSPSGRYEQYF TGTGCCAGCAGTTCCCCTTCGGGGCGATACGAGCAGTACTTC TRBJ2-7 . . TRBV6-5
CSVGGGRAERAGELFF TGCAGCGTTGGTGGAGGGAGGGCCGAGCGGGCCGGGGAGCTGTTTTTT TRBJ2-2 . TRBD2 TRBV29-1
CASSPGTASYNEQFF TGCGCCAGCAGCCCAGGGACAGCCTCCTACAATGAGCAGTTCTTC TRBJ2-1 . TRBD1 TRBV5-1
CASSPTGGEQYF TGTGCCAGCAGCCCGACAGGAGGCGAGCAGTACTTC TRBJ2-7 . . TRBV7-9
CASSEAPGLDTQYF TGTGCCAGCAGTGAAGCCCCGGGACTAGATACGCAGTATTTT TRBJ2-3 . . TRBV6-1
CASSSEESNQPQHF TGTGCCAGCAGCTCGGAGGAAAGCAATCAGCCCCAGCATTTT TRBJ1-5 . . TRBV7-6
CASSLDLTGSYYEQYF TGTGCCAGCAGCTTGGACCTCACTGGCAGTTACTACGAGCAGTACTTC TRBJ2-7 . . TRBV5-4
CTILPRQGPNEKLFF TGCACCATCCTCCCCCGACAGGGCCCGAATGAAAAACTGTTTTTT TRBJ1-4 many . TRBV1
CSVDWTGNGELFF TGCAGCGTAGACTGGACAGGGAACGGGGAGCTGTTTTTT TRBJ2-2 . TRBD1 TRBV29-1
CAWSVGAIEQYF TGTGCCTGGAGTGTCGGAGCTATCGAGCAGTACTTC TRBJ2-7 . . TRBV30